This T cell receptor (beta chain) was documented in a study of blood T cells in healthy people across ages. Next came a second PCR, run for about 7 to 12 cycles, which used a sample-barcoded 5' primer along with a J-beta primer mix. All samples yielded 3 million or more CDR3-containing paired-end reads. In TCRdb, the 5' RACE reads were re-called with MiXCR into one record per CDR3 protein. The sample includes 710,000 or so distinct CDR3 sequences, roughly 32% of them seen just once. The source of this sequence is a woman of 80 years or more in good health. Specimen: blood.

The CDR3 bases are TGTGCCAGTAGCCCTCCGGGACAGGGGGGGAACACTGAAGCTTTCTTT. Amino acid sequence: CASSPPGQGGNTEAFF. This chain uses TRBV19 with TRBJ1-1; 11 positions agree with TRBD1. The V and J ends lost 6 bases and 1 base, in that order; junction bases with no gene match: 7. Germline-derived CDR1 and CDR2 are LNHDA and SQIVND (reference sequence). CDR3 length equals 16 residues.